What follows is one TCR beta chain and its context. This sample is drawn from a study of blood T cell repertoires in COVID-19. Overall study context: Resolution of symptoms, clearance, or two negative PCRs was present in recovered Cohort 3 donors. Spain, Italy and the United States supplied samples that represented acute and convalescent COVID-19.

This table comes from immunoSEQ multiplex PCR, and its TCRdb copy is limited to in-frame clones, with some not included. The sample lists approximately 170,000 clones; around 80% were seen once. The CDR3 totals 16 residues. V lost 0 bases and J lost 1, with 11 bases in between. Germline loops: CDR1 SGHRS, CDR2 YFSETQ. Living in roughly 23 US areas, the participants were between roughly 18 and 90 years of age. Each participant's cohort was designated according to participant-reported clinical history. V usage is TRBV5-1 and J usage is TRBJ1-3; D unresolved. The TCR comes from a woman aged 70 to 79 in a cohort exposed to, infected with or recovered from COVID-19 (not recorded which). Sequencing was carried out using PBMCs or T cells enriched from blood (not recorded which). The CDR3 region has the DNA TGCGCCAGCAGCTTGGGTCAGCGGCCGTCTGGAAACACCATATATTTT. The encoded protein is CASSLGQRPSGNTIYF.